This TCR beta chain was sequenced during a study of CD8+ T cells in alopecia areata. The authors extracted RNA and reverse transcribed it into cDNA as the sequencing template. The assay was immunoSEQ multiplex PCR, and TCRdb's table has in-frame clones only and misses some. The data show 85,000 to 110,000 clones, with approximately 84% seen just once and more than 9.5% held by the top ten. The treatment was: oral pan-JAK inhibitor, 5-10 mg twice daily. Sorting of PBMCs yielded the CD4+ and CD8+ T cells. Germline CDR1 and CDR2: SNHLY and FYNNEI. The ends lost 11 bases at V and 0 bases at J; junction bases unmatched: 13. The CDR3 totals 18 residues.

This TCR was sampled from a human donor with alopecia areata. Sample: CD8+ T cells sorted from blood, taken at roughly week 30, from a patient treated with tofacitinib. J is TRBJ2-1 and V is TRBV2; TRBD2 aligns across 13 bases. The CDR3 loop reads CAGDGGLAGTSSYNEQFF. The DNA for the CDR3 is TGTGCCGGGGATGGGGGACTAGCGGGGACTAGCTCCTACAATGAGCAGTTCTTC.